These T cell receptor beta chains were read from a single sample in a study of blood T cell repertoires in COVID-19. Repertoires were generated with immunoSEQ multiplex PCR, while TCRdb's copy carries only in-frame clones and drops some. The sample includes approximately 120,000 clones, roughly 92% of them seen just once. The sequenced sample was peripheral blood. These receptors were taken from a man aged 45-65 years with COVID-19, enrolled during active disease. The CDR3 runs from the conserved cysteine through the conserved F or W. D genes are given only for firm matches.

j_call: TRBJ2-3
v_call: TRBV7-2
d_call: NA
cdr3_nt: TGTGCCAGCAGCCGTACCGGGTCGGTAGGAGATACGCAGTATTTT
cdr3_aa: CASSRTGSVGDTQYF

j_call: TRBJ2-6
v_call: TRBV21-1
d_call: NA
cdr3_nt: TGTGCCAGCAGCAAAGTAGGGCCCAGCAGGGTGCTCTTGGGGGCCAACGTCCTGACTTTC
cdr3_aa: CASSKVGPSRVLLGANVLTF

j_call: TRBJ1-5
v_call: TRBV6-1
d_call: NA
cdr3_nt: TGTGCCAGCAGTGAAACAGGGTACGCCGGTCAGCCCCAGCATTTT
cdr3_aa: CASSETGYAGQPQHF

j_call: TRBJ2-5
v_call: TRBV14
d_call: NA
cdr3_nt: TGTGCCAGCAGCCCCCGGGATGGGCAGCGAGAGACCCAGTACTTC
cdr3_aa: CASSPRDGQRETQYF

j_call: TRBJ2-5
v_call: TRBV10-2
d_call: NA
cdr3_nt: TGCGCCAGCAGTGATTCAGGGGTCAAAGAGACCCAGTACTTC
cdr3_aa: CASSDSGVKETQYF

j_call: TRBJ2-5
v_call: TRBV29-1
d_call: TRBD1
cdr3_nt: TGCAGCGTTGAAACCGGGACAGGGGGACAGACCCAGTACTTC
cdr3_aa: CSVETGTGGQTQYF

j_call: TRBJ2-5
v_call: TRBV19
d_call: TRBD2
cdr3_nt: TGTGCCAGTAGGAGGACTAGCGGGAGAGGAGAGACCCAGTACTTC
cdr3_aa: CASRRTSGRGETQYF

j_call: TRBJ1-6
v_call: TRBV5-6
d_call: NA
cdr3_nt: TGTGCCAGCAGCTTCAATAGCGGTTCACCCCTCCACTTT
cdr3_aa: CASSFNSGSPLHF

j_call: TRBJ2-6
v_call: TRBV4-2
d_call: NA
cdr3_nt: TGTGCCAGCAGCCAAGACTACCCTTCTGGGGCCAACGTCCTGACTTTC
cdr3_aa: CASSQDYPSGANVLTF

j_call: TRBJ2-5
v_call: TRBV28
d_call: TRBD1
cdr3_nt: TGTGCCAGCAGTCAATCTACCGGGACAGGGGAAGAGACCCAGTACTTC
cdr3_aa: CASSQSTGTGEETQYF